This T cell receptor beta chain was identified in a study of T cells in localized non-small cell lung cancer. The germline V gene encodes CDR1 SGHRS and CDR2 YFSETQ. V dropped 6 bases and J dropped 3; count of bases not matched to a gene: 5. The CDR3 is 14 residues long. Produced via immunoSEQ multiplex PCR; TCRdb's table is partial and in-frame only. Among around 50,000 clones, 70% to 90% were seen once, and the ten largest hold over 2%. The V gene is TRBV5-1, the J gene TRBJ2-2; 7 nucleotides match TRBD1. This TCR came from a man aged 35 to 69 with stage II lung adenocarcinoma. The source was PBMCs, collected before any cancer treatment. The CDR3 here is CASNTGAHTGELFF. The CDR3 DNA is TGCGCCAGCAATACAGGGGCTCACACCGGGGAGCTGTTTTTT.